One and the same sample provided the 13 T cell receptor beta chains below, sequenced in a study of blood T cell repertoires in COVID-19. Method: immunoSEQ multiplex PCR; TCRdb's copy keeps in-frame clones and lacks some. This table holds 250,000 to 350,000 clones, 86% found once. Sequencing used peripheral blood. Receptor source: a woman aged 50 to 60 with acute or convalescent COVID-19.

The genes are TRBV6-5 and TRBJ1-1; no reliable D call. The CDR3 sequence is 15 residues long. CDR1 and CDR2 (germline): MNHEY, SVGAGI. Trimming removed 0 bases from V and 2 bases from J, with 10 bases in between. CDR3 nucleotides: TGTGCCAGCAGTTACTCTTCGGTACCAAACACTGAAGCTTTCTTT. Its translation is CASSYSSVPNTEAFF.

The chain carries TRBV5-1 and TRBJ2-7; 9 bases fit TRBD1. Germline CDR1 reads SGHRS; CDR2 reads YFSETQ. The V segment lost 6 bases and the J segment 5 bases; nucleotides outside the gene matches: 15. The CDR3 is 16 residues long. For the CDR3, the DNA is TGCGCCAGCACCCCTGGGGGACAGGGAGGAGGCGACGAGCAGTACTTC. Encoded protein: CASTPGGQGGGDEQYF.

About this clone itself: This specimen includes other DNA sequences encoding the same CDR3. The chain links TRBV7-2 to TRBJ2-7, with a tentative D call TRBD2 (5 bases). Germline values: CDR1 SGHTA, CDR2 FQGNSA. This CDR3 has 14 amino acids. Deletions cut 3 bases from V and 3 bases from J, with 12 bases between. The CDR3: CASSFSGRSYEQYF. In nucleotides, the CDR3 is TGTGCCAGCAGCTTTAGTGGGAGAAGCTACGAGCAGTACTTC.

This chain uses TRBV28 with TRBJ2-3; weak D call: TRBD1 (5 bases). The V end was cut by 3 bases, the J end by 2 bases, with 9 bases between. Germline-derived CDR1 and CDR2 are MDHEN and SYDVKM. The CDR3 loop spans 14 amino acids. Here the CDR3 reads CASSFRQPTDTQYF. The CDR3 DNA reads TGTGCCAGCAGTTTTCGACAGCCCACAGATACGCAGTATTTT.

V and J are TRBV28 and TRBJ1-2; D uncertain. The CDR3 has 13 residues. Per the germline V gene, CDR1 is MDHEN and CDR2 is SYDVKM. V was trimmed by 2 bases and J by 4 bases, leaving 8 bases between them. The CDR3 is CASSLEGGYGYTF. The CDR3 region has the DNA TGTGCCAGCAGTTTAGAGGGTGGCTATGGCTACACCTTC.

This rearrangement joins TRBV28 to TRBJ1-2, with 9 bases matching TRBD1. The CDR3 is 16 amino acids. The ends lost 4 bases at V and 4 bases at J; junction bases unmatched: 10. The germline gives CDR1 MDHEN, CDR2 SYDVKM. CDR3 coding DNA: TGTGCCAGCAGTTCGTCCGGGACAGGGTATCTCTATGGCTACACCTTC. It is translated as CASSSSGTGYLYGYTF.

This rearrangement joins TRBV24-1 to TRBJ1-1; a weak D match, TRBD1 (6 bases). V lost 3 bases to trimming and J lost 3 bases, with 13 bases between them. This CDR3 has 15 amino acids. CDR1 is KGHDR and CDR2 is SFDVKD in the germline V gene. The CDR3 region has the DNA TGTGCCACCAGTGATCCCCAGGGGAAAGACACTGAAGCTTTCTTT. This gives the protein CATSDPQGKDTEAFF.

V and J are TRBV18 and TRBJ2-5, with D tentatively TRBD2 (6 bases). The CDR3 loop spans 14 amino acids. With 5 bases removed from V and 5 bases from J, the gap between germline ends came to 15 bases. Per germline, CDR1 KGHSH and CDR2 LQKENI. The CDR3 loop reads CASSRRRAGETQYF. The CDR3 DNA is TGTGCCAGCTCAAGGCGGAGGGCGGGGGAGACCCAGTACTTC.

The chain carries TRBV7-2 and TRBJ1-1; TRBD1 agrees at 8 bases. Losses at the gene ends were 6 bases for V and 6 bases for J; bases not matched to a gene: 9. CDR3 length equals 14 residues. The germline CDR1 and CDR2 sequences are SGHTA and FQGNSA. Written as DNA, the CDR3 is TGTGCCAGCAGTTCGGACAGGGTTCGGTCTGAAGCTTTCTTT. Translated, it gives CASSSDRVRSEAFF.

The chain employs TRBV28 and TRBJ2-3; tentatively, D is TRBD1 (6 bases). Germline V gene data show CDR1 as MDHEN and CDR2 as SYDVKM. V was pared by 7 bases and J by 2 bases, with 7 bases between. This CDR3 spans 12 amino acids. The CDR3 coding sequence is TGTGCCAGCATGGGGGCCACAGATACGCAGTATTTT. Translating gives CASMGATDTQYF. The entire variable domain, with the rest obtained from reference TRBV28 and TRBJ2-3, is as follows: DVKVTQSSRYLVKRTGEKVFLECVQDMDHENMFWYRQDPGLGLRLIYFSYDVKMKEKGDIPEGYSVSREKKERFSLILESASTNQTSMYLCASMGATDTQYFGPGTRLTVL.

V is TRBV5-1 and J is TRBJ1-1, with D unresolved. The CDR3 consists of 13 residues. The germline V gene encodes CDR1 SGHRS and CDR2 YFSETQ. V was clipped by 5 bases and J by 2 bases, with 10 bases between them. CDR3 in amino acids: CASRDQVNTEAFF. DNA of the CDR3: TGCGCCAGCAGGGATCAGGTAAACACTGAAGCTTTCTTT.

This chain links TRBV7-9 with TRBJ2-4; weak D call: TRBD1 (7 bases). V was pared by 1 base and J by 7 bases, with 14 bases between. The germline gives CDR1 SEHNR, CDR2 FQNEAQ (reference sequence). This CDR3 has 15 residues. CDR3 sequence reads: CASSLVSPGGNIQYF. The CDR3 DNA sequence: TGTGCCAGCAGCTTAGTTAGCCCAGGGGGGAACATTCAGTACTTC.

The chain has TRBV29-1 and TRBJ1-2; a weak D match, TRBD1 (6 bases). The CDR3 consists of 13 residues. The V gene lost 5 bases and the J gene lost 4 bases, with 14 bases spanning the gap. CDR1 and CDR2 from the germline V gene are SQVTM and ANQGSEA. CDR3 sequence reads: CSVSTGTSYGYTF. Written as DNA, the CDR3 is TGCAGCGTTTCGACTGGGACATCCTATGGCTACACCTTC.